This record covers a single T cell receptor beta chain. The length of the CDR3 is 16 residues. Per germline, CDR1 SGHAT and CDR2 FQNNGV. Trimming removed 1 base from V and 1 base from J, with 12 bases in between. This specimen comes from a study of blood T cell repertoires in COVID-19. As originally analysed: For nucleated cells, counts were estimated from reference gene primer amplification. Profiling relied on immunoSEQ multiplex PCR, and the TCRdb table lists in-frame clones only, not all of them. That table supplies the V and J calls and clone size; D and trimming were determined from the DNA. In the table there are roughly 38,000 clones, roughly 80% of which are singletons.

The sequence derives from an elderly man with active or convalescent COVID-19. Sequencing input: peripheral blood. V usage is TRBV11-2 and J usage is TRBJ2-3; D may be TRBD1 (6 bases). The CDR3, as DNA: TGTGCCAGCAGCTTAGGACTCAAGGGGGGCACAGATACGCAGTATTTT. This encodes CASSLGLKGGTDTQYF.